The 9 T cell receptor beta chains listed next were all sequenced from one sample in a study of T-cell memory formation after mild COVID-19. Each CDR3 protein gets one entry after TCRdb re-called the 5' RACE reads with MiXCR. The sample includes over 400,000 distinct CDR3 sequences, around a quarter of them seen just once. Sequenced material: PBMCs or a T cell subset sorted from them (not recorded which). The source is an adult woman who had mild COVID-19 (a few samples of this study predate the infection). Cell type and time point are not known.

The V and J genes are TRBV12-3 or TRBV12-4 and TRBJ1-1; the D is unclear. V was clipped by 6 bases and J by 1 base, with 12 bases between them. This CDR3 is 14 amino acids long. In DNA, the CDR3 is TGTGCCAGCAGGGACCCTGTTAGGAACACTGAAGCTTTCTTT. Encoded protein: CASRDPVRNTEAFF.

There are a few counts of this clonotype. The chain couples TRBV7-2 to TRBJ1-2; D remains unclear. V was trimmed by 6 bases and J by 9 bases, leaving 14 bases between them. Germline loops: CDR1 SGHTA, CDR2 FQGNSA. The CDR3 extends over 12 amino acids. The CDR3 DNA follows: TGTGCCAGCAGGCCAGACATTCGGCGCTACACCTTC. This sequence encodes CASRPDIRRYTF.

The genes are TRBV5-1 and TRBJ2-1; D tentatively fits TRBD1 or TRBD2 (5 bases each). Trimming removed 4 bases at V and 0 bases at J, with 14 bases between. The germline CDR1 and CDR2 sequences are SGHRS and YFSETQ. This CDR3 has 16 residues. For the CDR3, the DNA is TGCGCCAGCAGCCTGATGACAGCGGTCTCCTACAATGAGCAGTTCTTC. Its translation is CASSLMTAVSYNEQFF.

V is TRBV6-2 or TRBV6-3 and J is TRBJ2-3; TRBD2 is a possible D gene (5 bases). This CDR3 region has 15 residues. Per germline, CDR1 MNHEY and CDR2 SVGEGT. V was cut by 6 bases and J by 3 bases, with 16 bases left in between. As DNA, the CDR3 is TGTGCCAGCAGCCCTACTAGACGCTATACAGATACGCAGTATTTT. It specifies CASSPTRRYTDTQYF.

This clonotype was seen only a few times. V usage is TRBV27 and J usage is TRBJ2-1; 12 bases are shared with TRBD2. The CDR3 has 15 residues. Germline V CDR1 and CDR2: MNHEY, SMNVEV (reference sequence). J lost 5 bases, V lost 6 bases, and 5 bases had no gene match. Here the CDR3 reads CASSAGTSGHNEQFF. DNA of the CDR3: TGTGCCAGCAGCGCCGGGACTAGCGGGCACAATGAGCAGTTCTTC.

This clonotype was detected many times. The genes are TRBV20-1 and TRBJ2-5; the match to TRBD1 covers 10 bases. The germline gives CDR1 DFQATT, CDR2 SNEGSKA (reference sequence). The ends lost 3 bases at V and 4 bases at J; junction bases unmatched: 8. The CDR3 sequence is 15 residues long. In DNA form, the CDR3 reads TGCAGTGCTAGGATGGGACAGGGGTTGTCAGAGACCCAGTACTTC. Protein sequence: CSARMGQGLSETQYF.

Only a few counts were recorded for this clonotype. The chain is built from TRBV24-1 and TRBJ2-2; a possible D gene is TRBD2 (5 bases). V lost 5 bases and J lost 2, with 11 bases in between. This CDR3 has 15 amino acids. The germline V gene encodes CDR1 KGHDR and CDR2 SFDVKD. In nucleotides, the CDR3 is TGTGCCACCAGTGGAGGGCCGCCAAACACCGGGGAGCTGTTTTTT. It is translated as CATSGGPPNTGELFF.

This chain links TRBV18 with TRBJ1-5; no clear D. The germline V gene has CDR1 KGHSH and CDR2 LQKENI. Trimming removed 3 bases at V and 0 bases at J, with 18 bases between. The CDR3 totals 18 residues. CDR3 nucleotide sequence: TGTGCCAGCTCACCCGGGAGTAGCTCATACTATAGCAATCAGCCCCAGCATTTT. Protein sequence: CASSPGSSSYYSNQPQHF.

This clonotype was recorded a few times. The chain combines TRBV9 with TRBJ2-7; D not resolved. The CDR3 is made up of 13 amino acids. Germline lookup yields CDR1 SGDLS and CDR2 YYNGEE. Trimming stripped 0 bases from V and 6 bases from J, with 10 bases between. The CDR3 sequence is CASSVGIETEQYF. The CDR3 DNA reads as TGTGCCAGCAGCGTAGGGATAGAGACCGAGCAGTACTTC.